This T cell receptor beta chain was identified during a study of post-analysis software for immune sequencing data. General study points: Those samples that were prepared in the same batch co-clustered strongly by F measure. Among 5 or 6 TRBV segments more frequent in patients than controls were TRBV5-6, TRBV5-1 and TRBV20-1. In multiple sclerosis, normalized Chao1 diversity was significantly below that of controls.

Built from TCR beta cDNA, the libraries had unique molecular identifiers in them. From 1 to 10 million T cells, a few hundred thousand cDNA molecules were obtained. One entry per CDR3 protein results from TCRdb running MiXCR on the PCR reads. The repertoire holds approximately 350,000 distinct CDR3 sequences, with less than 40% as singletons. Trimming took 6 bases from V and 7 from J, leaving 13 bases between them. This CDR3 has 13 amino acids. Germline CDR1 MNHEY, CDR2 SMNVEV (reference sequence). This clonotype was recorded at least ten times. Its antigen is currently unknown. Sample: blood. This receptor was identified in a girl aged 10 to 17 with multiple sclerosis. V usage is TRBV27 and J usage is TRBJ1-5; no clear D gene. The CDR3 reads CASSRPSGQPQHF. For the CDR3, the DNA is TGTGCCAGCAGCCGTCCTAGCGGACAGCCCCAGCATTTT.